The TCR beta chain under discussion was sequenced for a study of T-cell memory formation after mild COVID-19. UMIs and sample barcodes were carried by the TCR alpha and TCR beta cDNA libraries that 5'RACE produced using constant-segment primers. TCRdb called the 5' RACE reads again in MiXCR, with one record for every CDR3 protein. The sample consists of 350,000 or so distinct CDR3 sequences, roughly 13% of them appearing once. The sample holds many counts of this clonotype. Its antigen is still unknown. Study-level results: Of the contracting clones, CD4+ ones lay mainly in CM and EM, and CD8+ ones in EMRA.

Source material: PBMCs or a T cell subset sorted from them (not recorded which). The receptor comes from a man aged 18 to 29 who had mild COVID-19 (a few samples of this study predate the infection). Cell type and time point are not known.

The CDR3 DNA reads as TGTGCCAGCAGCCCCCAGACAGTTTCACCCCTCCACTTT. Its translation is CASSPQTVSPLHF. The rearrangement uses TRBV12-3 or TRBV12-4 and TRBJ1-6; a weak D match, TRBD1 (5 bases). V lost 6 bases to trimming and J lost 9 bases, with 12 bases between them. The CDR3 runs to 13 residues.